A single sample gave rise to the 21 T cell receptor beta chains below, sequenced in a study of immune characterization of retroperitoneal liposarcoma. MiXCR was run by TCRdb on the PCR reads, yielding one entry per CDR3 protein. The sample carries more than 15,000 distinct CDR3 sequences, 35% to 40% recorded once. Source material: blood. The receptors derive from a male donor with retroperitoneal liposarcoma.

The J gene is TRBJ2-7, the V gene TRBV11-2; D gene unclear. The CDR3 contains 14 residues. V gave up 3 bases and J gave up 1 base, with 10 bases separating them. Looked up from germline, CDR1 is SGHAT and CDR2 is FQNNGV. The CDR3: CASSFFGDSYEQYF. The CDR3 nucleotides are TGTGCCAGCAGCTTTTTCGGTGATTCCTACGAGCAGTACTTC.

This clonotype came up once. The CDR3 loop is CASSLEPASSYEQFF. The CDR3 DNA follows: TGTGCCAGCAGCTTAGAGCCAGCCTCATCCTACGAGCAGTTCTTC. The chain links TRBV7-2 to TRBJ2-1; no clear D. CDR1 and CDR2 (germline): SGHTA, FQGNSA. The CDR3 has 15 amino acids. Deletions cut 1 base from V and 10 bases from J, with 17 bases between.

The CDR3 nucleotides are TGTGCCAGCAGTCGGGAAGAGCGGAGGAGCACAGATACGCAGTATTTT. Translated, it gives CASSREERRSTDTQYF. V is TRBV12-3 or TRBV12-4 and J is TRBJ2-3, with a possible D match to TRBD2 (5 bases). V was clipped by 5 bases and J by 0 bases, with 15 bases between them. The CDR3 covers 16 residues.

The gene calls are TRBV7-1 and TRBJ2-7, with 8 bases that match TRBD2. TRBV7-1 is assigned to the ORF class and has an uncertain function. This CDR3 comprises 15 residues. J lost 7 bases, V lost 4 bases, and 12 bases had no gene match. The chain's CDR3 is CASSFRGGDYNEQYF. The CDR3 coding sequence is TGTGCCAGCAGCTTTCGGGGGGGGGATTACAATGAGCAGTACTTC.

The gene calls are TRBV6-1 and TRBJ2-1, with 10 bases fitting TRBD2. Matching the DNA end better, TRBJ2-7 makes the J call doubtful. The germline V gene encodes CDR1 MNHNS and CDR2 SASEGT. The CDR3 covers 17 residues. The CDR3 DNA reads TGTGCCAGCAGTTTTGGGACTAGCGTGAGCTCCTACAATGAGCAGTACTTC. This gives the protein CASSFGTSVSSYNEQYF.

This chain uses TRBV6-6 with TRBJ1-5, with a possible D match to TRBD1 (6 bases). Trimming removed 6 bases at V and 0 bases at J, with 12 bases between. Germline V lookup: CDR1 MNHNY, CDR2 SVGAGI (reference sequence). The CDR3 loop spans 15 amino acids. CDR3 nucleotide sequence: TGTGCCAGCAGAAGGACAGCTTATAGCAATCAGCCCCAGCATTTT. As protein: CASRRTAYSNQPQHF.

About this clonotype: A read error may account for a junction end that differs from germline. This chain links TRBV12-3 or TRBV12-4 with TRBJ2-7, with D possibly TRBD2 on 5 matching bases. The CDR3 is 13 amino acids. The chain's CDR3 is CASSLASSYEQSF. The DNA for the CDR3 is TGTGCCAGCAGTTTGGCTAGCTCCTACGAGCAGTCCTTC.

The chain has TRBV25-1 and TRBJ2-2; D ambiguous. The V and J ends lost 4 bases and 3 bases respectively, with 9 bases between them. Germline CDR1 is MGHDK and CDR2 is SYGVNS. The CDR3 has 14 amino acids. The CDR3 here is CASSGTIDTGELFF. CDR3 coding DNA: TGTGCCAGCAGTGGGACGATCGACACCGGGGAGCTGTTTTTT.

This clonotype was picked up a small number of times. The genes are TRBV6-5 and TRBJ2-1, with 10 bases matching TRBD1. The J call may be incorrect, as the DNA end agrees better with TRBJ2-7. Germline lookup yields CDR1 MNHEY and CDR2 SVGAGI. There are 15 residues in the CDR3. CDR3 amino acids: CASSYSTGGPYEQYF. DNA of the CDR3: TGTGCCAGCAGTTACTCGACAGGGGGCCCCTACGAGCAGTACTTC.

This clonotype was recorded at least ten times. This chain links TRBV6-1 with TRBJ2-1; maybe TRBD2 (5 bases). TRBJ2-7 matches the DNA end more closely, so the J call is doubtful. CDR1 is MNHNS, CDR2 SASEGT, per germline. The CDR3 runs 16 residues. The DNA for the CDR3 is TGTGCCAGCGTGGGGAGTGGGGTCAGGATGAAAAATGAGCAGTACTTC. This translates into CASVGSGVRMKNEQYF.

This clonotype was counted between two and nine times. The CDR3 DNA sequence: TGTGCCAGCAGTTTTATGAGCACAGATACGCAGTATTTT. Translating it yields CASSFMSTDTQYF. This chain uses TRBV27 with TRBJ2-3, with D unclear. This CDR3 is 13 amino acids long. Germline V gene data show CDR1 as MNHEY and CDR2 as SMNVEV (reference sequence). Trimming took off 3 bases at V and 0 bases at J, with 4 bases between the two ends.

J is TRBJ2-7 and V is TRBV4-1; D might be TRBD2 (7 bases). This CDR3 is 16 amino acids long. V dropped 5 bases and J dropped 4 bases, with 21 bases sitting between them. Germline V lookup: CDR1 MGHRA, CDR2 YSYEKL. The CDR3 region has the DNA TGCGCCAGCAGCTTTGGGGGACGGGGGGCGTTTTACGAGCAGTACTTC. Encoded protein: CASSFGGRGAFYEQYF.

The chain uses TRBV4-1 and TRBJ2-5; TRBD2 is a possible D gene (6 bases). The J call may not be correct, given that the DNA end is closer to TRBJ2-7. Looked up from germline, CDR1 is MGHRA and CDR2 is YSYEKL. The CDR3 covers 14 residues. The CDR3 here is CASSQDQRVYEQYF. The CDR3 bases are TGCGCCAGCAGCCAAGATCAGCGGGTCTACGAGCAGTACTTC.

The chain recombines TRBV4-1 with TRBJ2-2; D remains ambiguous. Germline V gene sequence: CDR1 MGHRA, CDR2 YSYEKL. V dropped 3 bases and J dropped 1 base, with 9 bases sitting between them. This CDR3 comprises 15 residues. This chain's CDR3 is CASSHNKGNTGELFF. CDR3 coding DNA: TGCGCCAGCAGCCATAACAAGGGGAACACCGGGGAGCTGTTTTTT.

In regard to this clonotype: No conserved phenylalanine or tryptophan is present at the end of the CDR3, so a read error is the likely explanation. The DNA is omitted, as the CDR3 cannot be located on it reliably, and the CDR3 follows TCRdb's listing. J is TRBJ2-5 and V is TRBV6-1; TRBD2, as called in the table, went unchecked against the DNA. The CDR3 is 16 residues long, ends included. CDR1 is MNHNS, CDR2 SASEGT, per germline. The CDR3 loop is CASSSGIAKNIQFFGP.

DNA for the CDR3: TGCGCCAGCAGTGAGCACCAGAACTATGGCTACACCTTC. It translates to CASSEHQNYGYTF. The chain carries TRBV10-1 and TRBJ1-2; D ambiguous. V dropped 2 bases and J dropped 2 bases, with 6 bases sitting between them. CDR1 and CDR2 from the germline V gene are WNHNN and SYGVQD (reference sequence). This CDR3 comprises 13 residues.

The chain combines TRBV27 with TRBJ2-3; D possibly matches TRBD1 or TRBD2 (5 bases each). This CDR3 contains 15 residues. Germline CDR1 MNHEY, CDR2 SMNVEV (reference sequence). Deletions cut 6 bases from V and 5 bases from J, with 18 bases between. CDR3 protein: CASRLEGSRGDTQYF. Written as DNA, the CDR3 is TGTGCCAGCAGGTTAGAGGGGTCGAGAGGAGATACGCAGTATTTT.

This clonotype was counted a few times. This chain connects TRBV6-1 to TRBJ2-1; perhaps D is TRBD1 or TRBD2 (6 bases each). The end of the DNA is better explained by TRBJ2-7, so the J call may be wrong. The CDR3 loop spans 13 amino acids. CDR1 is MNHNS, CDR2 SASEGT, per germline. Here the CDR3 DNA reads TGTGCCAGCAGTCTCAAGGGGGGAGACGAGCAGTACTTC. Amino acids: CASSLKGGDEQYF.

This chain joins TRBV6-5 and TRBJ2-3; D remains ambiguous. Germline assignment: CDR1 MNHEY and CDR2 SVGAGI. The CDR3 is made up of 12 amino acids. Trimming removed 8 bases from V and 5 bases from J, with 11 bases in between. CDR3 sequence: CASSPSIDTQYF. The DNA for the CDR3 is TGTGCCAGCTCTCCCTCGATAGATACGCAGTATTTT.

This clonotype was observed at least ten times. The chain links TRBV12-3 or TRBV12-4 to TRBJ2-1; 13 bases are shared with TRBD2. The CDR3 has 15 amino acids. Losses at the gene ends were 6 bases for V and 13 bases for J; bases not matched to a gene: 12. The CDR3 loop is CASRVGLAGQETQFF. The CDR3 coding sequence is TGTGCCAGCAGAGTGGGACTAGCGGGACAAGAGACCCAGTTCTTC.

At least ten counts were recorded for this clonotype. This chain connects TRBV12-5 to TRBJ1-1, with a possible D match to TRBD1 (6 bases). The CDR3 extends over 21 amino acids. V lost 0 bases, J lost 0 bases, and 26 bases lay in between. Germline CDR1 reads LGHNT; CDR2 reads FRNRAP. The CDR3 coding sequence is TGTGCTAGTGGTTTGGTACTATCGGATTTGCGGGGGCCCCCGATGAACACTGAAGCTTTCTTT. It encodes CASGLVLSDLRGPPMNTEAFF.